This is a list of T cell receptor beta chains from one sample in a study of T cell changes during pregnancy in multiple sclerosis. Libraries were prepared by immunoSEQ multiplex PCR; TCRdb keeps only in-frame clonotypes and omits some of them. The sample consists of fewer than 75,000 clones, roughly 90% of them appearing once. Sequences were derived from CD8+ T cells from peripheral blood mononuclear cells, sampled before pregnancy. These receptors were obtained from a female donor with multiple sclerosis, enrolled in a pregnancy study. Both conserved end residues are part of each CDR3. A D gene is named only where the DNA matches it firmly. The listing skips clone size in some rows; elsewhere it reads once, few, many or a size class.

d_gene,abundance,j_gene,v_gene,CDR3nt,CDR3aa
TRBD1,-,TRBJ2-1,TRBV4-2,TGTGCCAGCAGCCAAGATCCTCCCGACAGGGCAGACAATGAGCAGTTCTTC,CASSQDPPDRADNEQFF
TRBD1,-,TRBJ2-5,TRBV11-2,TGTGCCAGCAGCTTAGGACAGGGTTTCGAGACCCAGTACTTC,CASSLGQGFETQYF
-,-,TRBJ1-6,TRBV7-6,TGTGCCAGCAGGTCGGAGGACCCTAGGTCACCCCTCCACTTT,CASRSEDPRSPLHF
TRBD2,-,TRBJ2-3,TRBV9,TGTGCCAGCAGCGCCCGCCAGACTAGCGGCTCGCAGTATTTT,CASSARQTSGSQYF
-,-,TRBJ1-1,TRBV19,TGTGCCAGTAACGATGGACAGCAGTTTTACACTGAAGCTTTCTTT,CASNDGQQFYTEAFF
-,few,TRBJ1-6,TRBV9,TGTGCCAGCAGCGTAGACGGGAGCTCCTATAATTCACCCCTCCACTTT,CASSVDGSSYNSPLHF
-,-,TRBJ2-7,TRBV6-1,TGTGCCAGCAAGGCAGACAACTACGAGCAGTACTTC,CASKADNYEQYF
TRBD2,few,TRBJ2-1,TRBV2,TGTGCCAGCAGTGAAAGAAGCGGGGGCTACAATGAGCAGTTCTTC,CASSERSGGYNEQFF
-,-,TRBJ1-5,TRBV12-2,TGTGCAAGTCGCTTATTAGTAAAGGGGGATAGCAATCAGCCCCAGCATTTT,CASRLLVKGDSNQPQHF
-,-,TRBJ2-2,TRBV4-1,TGCGCCAGCAGCCAAGTGTCCGGGGAACCAACCGGGAAGCTGTTTTTT,CASSQVSGEPTGKLFF
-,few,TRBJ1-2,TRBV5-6,TGTGCCAGCAGCACACAGGGATCGGGTTGGTATGGCTACACCTTC,CASSTQGSGWYGYTF
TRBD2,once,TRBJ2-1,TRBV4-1,TGCGCCAGCAGCCGCTCACCGGGACTAGAAGAGCAGTTCTTC,CASSRSPGLEEQFF
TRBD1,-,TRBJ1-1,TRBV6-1,TGTGCCAGCAGTGACCTTGACAGGGCCCCTGAAGCTTTCTTT,CASSDLDRAPEAFF
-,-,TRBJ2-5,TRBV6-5,TGTGCCAGCAGTGCGGACAACTTCCAAGAGACCCAGTACTTC,CASSADNFQETQYF
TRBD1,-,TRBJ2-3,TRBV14,TGTGCCAGCAGCTCGCGTCGGGACAGGGCTACAGATACGCAGTATTTT,CASSSRRDRATDTQYF
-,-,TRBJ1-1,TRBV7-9,TGTGCCAACCAAAGGGGAGGCACTGAAGCTTTCTTT,CANQRGGTEAFF
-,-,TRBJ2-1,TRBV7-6,TGTGCCAGCAGCGCGGGGTCGGGTAATGAGCAGTTCTTC,CASSAGSGNEQFF
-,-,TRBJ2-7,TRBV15,TGTGCCACCAGCAGAGATGGAGGGGCCCTACGATACGAGCAGTACTTC,CATSRDGGALRYEQYF
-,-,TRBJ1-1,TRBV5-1,TGCGCCAGCAGCCCTGGTGGTCGGTCGAACACTGAAGCTTTCTTT,CASSPGGRSNTEAFF
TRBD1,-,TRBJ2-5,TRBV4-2,TGTGCCAGCAGCCACCTTGGGGGGACAGGGGCCCAACAAGAGACCCAGTACTTC,CASSHLGGTGAQQETQYF
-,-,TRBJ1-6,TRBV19,TGTGCCAGTAGTATAGAGGGACACCTGAGCTCCTATAATTCACCCCTCCACTTT,CASSIEGHLSSYNSPLHF
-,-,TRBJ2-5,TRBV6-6,TGTGCCAGCAGTTACGGGGGCGGGGAGACCCAGTACTTC,CASSYGGGETQYF
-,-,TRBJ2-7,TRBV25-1,TGTGCCAGCAGTGGCATCCCGGGACACGAATCACGCGAGCAGTACTTC,CASSGIPGHESREQYF
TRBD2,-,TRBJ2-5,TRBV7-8,TGTGCCAGCAGCTTTTTAGCGGGGGGAGAGACCCAGTACTTC,CASSFLAGGETQYF
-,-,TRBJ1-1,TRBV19,TGTGCCAGTAGTCTCCCTGACTGGAACACTGAAGCTTTCTTT,CASSLPDWNTEAFF
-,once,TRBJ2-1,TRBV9,TGTGCCAGCAGCGTACAGGAAAATGAGCAGTTCTTC,CASSVQENEQFF
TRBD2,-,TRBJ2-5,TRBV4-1,TGCGCCAGCAGCCAACTCCCCATAGGCGGGGGAACGATGTACCAAGAGACCCAGTACTTC,CASSQLPIGGGTMYQETQYF
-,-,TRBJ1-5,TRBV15,TGTGCCACCAGCAGAGTACCGGAGGAATATAGCAATCAGCCCCAGCATTTT,CATSRVPEEYSNQPQHF
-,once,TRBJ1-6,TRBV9,TGTGCCAGCAGCGAGACTCCGGGTAATTCACCCCTCCACTTT,CASSETPGNSPLHF
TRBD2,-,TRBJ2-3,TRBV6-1,TGTGCCAGCAGTGTCGTACCCCGCGGGGGGGGTTCAGATACGCAGTATTTT,CASSVVPRGGGSDTQYF
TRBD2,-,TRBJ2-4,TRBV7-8,TGTGCCAGCAGCTTAGCGCTTGCGGGGGGGCCTGAGAACATTCAGTACTTC,CASSLALAGGPENIQYF